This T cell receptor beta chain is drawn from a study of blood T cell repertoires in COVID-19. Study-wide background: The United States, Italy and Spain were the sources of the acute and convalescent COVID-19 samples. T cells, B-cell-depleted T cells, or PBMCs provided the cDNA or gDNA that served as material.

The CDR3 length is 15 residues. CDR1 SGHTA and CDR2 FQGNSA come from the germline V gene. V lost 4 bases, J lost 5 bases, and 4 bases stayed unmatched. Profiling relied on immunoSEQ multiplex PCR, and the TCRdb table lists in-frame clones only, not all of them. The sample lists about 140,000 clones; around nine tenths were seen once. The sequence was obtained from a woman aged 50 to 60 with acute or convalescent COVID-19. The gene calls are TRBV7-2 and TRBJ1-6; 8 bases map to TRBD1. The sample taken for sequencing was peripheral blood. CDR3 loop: CASSSWTGNNSPLHF. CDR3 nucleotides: TGTGCCAGCAGCTCCTGGACAGGGAATAATTCACCCCTCCACTTT.